These T cell receptor beta chains were read from a single sample in a study of shared clonotypes between healthy human individuals. Here immunoSEQ multiplex PCR was the method, and the copy in TCRdb shows in-frame clones only, minus some. The profile shows 2.5 million or so clones, just over 90% of them singletons. The sample taken for sequencing was naive CD4+ T cells sorted from blood. The receptor set was obtained from a man between 18 and 35 years old in good health. Each CDR3 is given with its conserved first and last residue. The order of the fields is V gene, J gene, clone size, D gene, CDR3 protein, CDR3 DNA. D genes are given only for firm matches. Clone size is given for some rows only: seen once, a few or many times, or a class if the clone is expanded.

>TRBV6-1|TRBJ1-2|once|TRBD1
CASSERGQVNYGYTF
TGTGCCAGCAGTGAACGCGGACAGGTTAACTATGGCTACACCTTC
>TRBV6-6|TRBJ1-1|-|TRBD1
CASSYSQGEGTEAFF
TGTGCCAGCAGTTACTCGCAGGGGGAGGGGACTGAAGCTTTCTTT
>TRBV19|TRBJ1-6|-|-
CASSIVDRNSPLHF
TGTGCCAGTAGTATAGTTGACCGAAATTCACCCCTCCACTTT
>TRBV25-1|TRBJ2-7|-|-
CASRPPGTSSYEQYF
TGTGCCAGCAGACCACCAGGTACGAGCTCCTACGAGCAGTACTTC
>TRBV29-1|TRBJ2-1|-|-
CSVEVQGPGYEQFF
TGCAGCGTTGAGGTACAGGGCCCGGGGTATGAGCAGTTCTTC
>TRBV10-3|TRBJ1-2|few|-
CATNGEGNDGYTF
TGTGCCACCAACGGGGAGGGGAATGATGGCTACACCTTC
>TRBV5-6|TRBJ1-2|-|-
CASSSRSSGYGYTF
TGTGCCAGCAGCTCCCGTTCGTCGGGCTATGGCTACACCTTC
>TRBV4-2|TRBJ2-3|-|-
CASSQGDGDTQYF
TGTGCCAGCAGCCAGGGGGATGGTGATACGCAGTATTTT
>TRBV28|TRBJ2-7|-|TRBD2
CASSFGTSGREQYF
TGTGCCAGCAGTTTCGGGACTAGCGGGCGCGAGCAGTACTTC
>TRBV11-2|TRBJ1-1|-|-
CASSFTDNGAFF
TGTGCCAGCAGCTTCACGGACAATGGGGCTTTCTTT
>TRBV7-2|TRBJ1-3|-|TRBD1
CASSLVTRGQSGNTIYF
TGTGCCAGCAGCTTAGTTACCAGGGGGCAGAGTGGAAACACCATATATTTT
>TRBV5-6|TRBJ2-7|-|-
CASSLGSGLDEQYF
TGTGCCAGCAGCTTGGGGAGTGGGCTAGACGAGCAGTACTTC
>TRBV10-3|TRBJ1-2|-|-
CAIRDDLRGYTF
TGTGCCATCAGAGATGACCTGCGGGGCTACACCTTC
>TRBV5-4|TRBJ1-2|once|-
CASSLRQEANYGYTF
TGTGCCAGCAGCTTGCGACAGGAAGCTAACTATGGCTACACCTTC
>TRBV9|TRBJ1-2|-|-
CASSVSLENYGYTF
TGTGCCAGCAGCGTTAGCCTCGAGAACTATGGCTACACCTTC
>TRBV11-2|TRBJ2-5|-|-
CASRVQETQYF
TGTGCCAGCAGAGTACAAGAGACCCAGTACTTC
>TRBV9|TRBJ2-1|-|-
CASSLGGYSSYNEQFF
TGTGCCAGCAGCCTCGGAGGCTATAGCTCCTACAATGAGCAGTTCTTC
>TRBV30|TRBJ1-5|-|-
CAWSRGQGGNQPQHF
TGTGCCTGGAGCCGAGGCCAGGGAGGCAATCAGCCCCAGCATTTT
>TRBV5-1|TRBJ2-2|-|-
CASSLVLGSGELFF
TGCGCCAGCAGCTTGGTTCTCGGCTCCGGGGAGCTGTTTTTT
>TRBV5-1|TRBJ2-3|-|-
CASVSGESTDTQYF
TGCGCCAGCGTCTCCGGTGAGTCGACGGATACGCAGTATTTT
>TRBV2|TRBJ1-1|-|-
CASSEGPNTEAFF
TGTGCCAGCAGTGAAGGACCGAACACTGAAGCTTTCTTT
>TRBV6-6|TRBJ2-3|-|TRBD2
CATEPWTSGTDTQYF
TGTGCCACCGAGCCCTGGACTAGCGGCACAGATACGCAGTATTTT
>TRBV19|TRBJ2-7|once|TRBD1
CASSLFGQGSYEQYF
TGTGCCAGTAGTCTCTTCGGACAGGGGAGCTACGAGCAGTACTTC
>TRBV19|TRBJ1-5|once|-
CASSIDGAYSNQPQHF
TGTGCCAGTAGTATAGATGGGGCTTATAGCAATCAGCCCCAGCATTTT
>TRBV4-3|TRBJ2-3|-|TRBD2
CASSQEIAGGRVTDTQYF
TGCGCCAGCAGCCAAGAGATAGCGGGAGGCCGGGTCACAGATACGCAGTATTTT
>TRBV18|TRBJ1-1|-|TRBD1
CASSPGQVSNTEAFF
TGTGCCAGCTCACCGGGACAGGTCTCGAACACTGAAGCTTTCTTT
>TRBV29-1|TRBJ1-1|-|-
CSVVRGQLNTEAFF
TGCAGCGTTGTCCGGGGGCAGTTGAACACTGAAGCTTTCTTT
>TRBV30|TRBJ1-4|-|-
CAWGDWGEKLFF
TGTGCCTGGGGGGACTGGGGTGAAAAACTGTTTTTT